This TCR beta chain was identified during a study of shared clonotypes between healthy human individuals. This clone was counted once. Generated by immunoSEQ multiplex PCR, the TCRdb table keeps only in-frame clones and is missing some. In the table there are roughly 500,000 clones, roughly 83% of which are singletons. Germline assignment: CDR1 LNHNV and CDR2 YYDKDF (reference sequence). V was cut by 0 bases and J by 8 bases, with 16 bases left in between. CDR3 size: 15 residues. The clonotype was recovered from a woman aged 35 to 49 in good health. Some clones in this sample may be carry-over from other donors' samples. The sequenced sample was PBMCs. J is TRBJ1-2 and V is TRBV15; maybe TRBD1 (5 bases). CDR3 in amino acids: CATSRDIGGSRGYTF. CDR3 nucleotide sequence: TGTGCCACCAGCAGAGATATTGGGGGGTCTAGAGGCTACACCTTC.